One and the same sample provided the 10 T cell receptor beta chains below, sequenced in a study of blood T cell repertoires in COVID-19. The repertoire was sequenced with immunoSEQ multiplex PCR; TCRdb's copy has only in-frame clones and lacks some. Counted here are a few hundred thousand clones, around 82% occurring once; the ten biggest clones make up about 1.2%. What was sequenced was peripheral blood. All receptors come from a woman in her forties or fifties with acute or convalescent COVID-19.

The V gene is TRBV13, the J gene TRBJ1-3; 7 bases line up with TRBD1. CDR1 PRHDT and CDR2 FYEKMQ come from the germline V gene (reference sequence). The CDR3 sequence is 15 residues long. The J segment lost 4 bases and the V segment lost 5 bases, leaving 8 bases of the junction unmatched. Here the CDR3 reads CASSLGTVRGNTIYF. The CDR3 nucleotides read TGTGCCAGCAGCCTCGGGACAGTAAGGGGAAACACCATATATTTT.

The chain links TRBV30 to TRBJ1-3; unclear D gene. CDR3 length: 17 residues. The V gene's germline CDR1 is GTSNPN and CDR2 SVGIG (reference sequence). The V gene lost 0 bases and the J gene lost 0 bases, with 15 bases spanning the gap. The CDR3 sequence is CAWSVFAGSVSGNTIYF. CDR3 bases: TGTGCCTGGAGTGTATTTGCCGGGAGTGTCTCTGGAAACACCATATATTTT.

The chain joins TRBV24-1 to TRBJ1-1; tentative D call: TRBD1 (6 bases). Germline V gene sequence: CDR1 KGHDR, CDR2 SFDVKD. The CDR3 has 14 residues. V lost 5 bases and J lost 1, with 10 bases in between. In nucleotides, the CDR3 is TGTGCCACCAGTGGACGGGACAAGAACACTGAAGCTTTCTTT. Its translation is CATSGRDKNTEAFF.

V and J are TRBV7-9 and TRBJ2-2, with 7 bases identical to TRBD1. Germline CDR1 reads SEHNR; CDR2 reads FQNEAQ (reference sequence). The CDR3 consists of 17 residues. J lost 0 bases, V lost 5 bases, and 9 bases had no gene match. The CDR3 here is CASSPQIGTANTGELFF. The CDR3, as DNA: TGTGCCAGCAGCCCCCAAATAGGGACAGCGAACACCGGGGAGCTGTTTTTT.

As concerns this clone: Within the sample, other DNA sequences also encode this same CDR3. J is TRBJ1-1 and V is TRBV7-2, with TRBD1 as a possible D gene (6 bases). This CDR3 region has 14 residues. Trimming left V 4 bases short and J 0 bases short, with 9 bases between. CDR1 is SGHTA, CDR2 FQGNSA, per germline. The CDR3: CASSSQGMNTEAFF. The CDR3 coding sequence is TGTGCCAGCAGCTCACAGGGCATGAACACTGAAGCTTTCTTT. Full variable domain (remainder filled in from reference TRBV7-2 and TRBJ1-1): GAGVSQSPSNKVTEKGKDVELRCDPISGHTALYWYRQSLGQGLEFLIYFQGNSAPDKSGLPSDRFSAERTGGSVSTLTIQRTQQEDSAVYLCASSSQGMNTEAFFGQGTRLTVV.

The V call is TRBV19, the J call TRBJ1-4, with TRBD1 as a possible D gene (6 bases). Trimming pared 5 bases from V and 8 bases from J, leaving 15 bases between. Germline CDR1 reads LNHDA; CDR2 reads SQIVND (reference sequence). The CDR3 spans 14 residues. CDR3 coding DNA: TGTGCCAGTAGTCAGGCAGGGGCTTCCGAAAAACTGTTTTTT. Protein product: CASSQAGASEKLFF.

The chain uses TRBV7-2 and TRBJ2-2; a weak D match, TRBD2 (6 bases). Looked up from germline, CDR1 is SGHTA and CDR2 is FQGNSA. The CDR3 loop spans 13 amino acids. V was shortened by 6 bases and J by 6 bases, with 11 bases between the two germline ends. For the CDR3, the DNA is TGTGCCAGCAGGGCCTGGGAGGCCGGGGAGCTGTTTTTT. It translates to CASRAWEAGELFF.

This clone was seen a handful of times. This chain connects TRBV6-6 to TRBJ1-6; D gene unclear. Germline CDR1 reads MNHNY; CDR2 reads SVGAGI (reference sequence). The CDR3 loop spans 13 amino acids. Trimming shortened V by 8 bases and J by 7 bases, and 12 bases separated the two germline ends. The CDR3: CASGRNANSPLHF. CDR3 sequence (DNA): TGTGCCAGCGGGAGGAACGCCAATTCACCCCTCCACTTT.

The CDR3 here is CSASTGPYEQYV. Written as DNA, the CDR3 is TGCAGCGCTTCGACAGGACCCTACGAGCAGTACGTC. The chain has TRBV29-1 and TRBJ2-7; possible D gene TRBD1, 6 bases. Germline V CDR1 and CDR2: SQVTM, ANQGSEA. V shed 7 bases and J shed 2 bases, with 12 bases lying between them. The length of the CDR3 is 12 residues.

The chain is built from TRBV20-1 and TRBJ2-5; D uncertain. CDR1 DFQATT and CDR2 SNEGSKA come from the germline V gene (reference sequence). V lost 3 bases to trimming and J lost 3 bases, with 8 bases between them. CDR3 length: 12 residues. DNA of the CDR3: TGCAGTGCTAGTTCAGATAAAGAGACCCAGTACTTC. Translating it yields CSASSDKETQYF.